Each of the 8 T cell receptor beta chains below was sequenced from the same sample in a study of blood T cell repertoires in COVID-19. Sequencing used immunoSEQ multiplex PCR; TCRdb keeps in-frame clones, though not all of them. The sample holds some 130,000 clones, 80% to 85% seen once. Input material: peripheral blood. Receptors were obtained from a woman aged 25-40 years who had recovered from COVID-19.

The chain has TRBV19 and TRBJ1-1; no firm D call. Per germline, CDR1 LNHDA and CDR2 SQIVND (reference sequence). The CDR3 contains 13 residues. V lost 3 bases to trimming and J lost 5 bases, with 10 bases between them. The CDR3, as DNA: TGTGCCAGTAGTATTAGAGGGAGGACTGAAGCTTTCTTT. Translated: CASSIRGRTEAFF.

The J gene is TRBJ2-7, the V gene TRBV29-1; possible D gene TRBD2, 6 bases. There are 16 residues in the CDR3. The germline CDR1 and CDR2 sequences are SQVTM and ANQGSEA. V lost 7 bases to trimming and J lost 5 bases, with 27 bases between them. CDR3 amino acids: CSAAGVGWRVGDEQYF. CDR3 DNA: TGCAGCGCCGCCGGGGTCGGATGGAGGGTTGGGGACGAGCAGTACTTC.

V and J are TRBV18 and TRBJ1-1; 7 bases line up with TRBD1. Germline V CDR1 and CDR2: KGHSH, LQKENI. This CDR3 contains 12 residues. V was clipped by 3 bases and J by 8 bases; unmatched bases: 3. The CDR3: CASSPGTDEAFF. CDR3 nucleotide sequence: TGTGCCAGCTCACCCGGGACAGACGAAGCTTTCTTT. Supplemented by reference TRBV18 and TRBJ1-1, the full variable domain reads NAGVMQNPRHLVRRRGQEARLRCSPMKGHSHVYWYRQLPEEGLKFMVYLQKENIIDESGMPKERFSAEFPKEGPSILRIQQVVRGDSAAYFCASSPGTDEAFFGQGTRLTVV.

V usage is TRBV20-1 and J usage is TRBJ1-1, with D hard to call. CDR1 and CDR2 (germline): DFQATT, SNEGSKA (reference sequence). V shed 0 bases and J shed 8 bases, with 7 bases lying between them. The length of the CDR3 is 11 residues. As DNA, the CDR3 is TGCAGTGCTAGAGACGGAGCAGAAGCTTTCTTT. Translation gives CSARDGAEAFF.

V is TRBV15 and J is TRBJ1-5; 7 bases match TRBD1. The germline gives CDR1 LNHNV, CDR2 YYDKDF (reference sequence). V shed 8 bases and J 0 bases; nucleotides not matched to a gene: 7. The CDR3 is 15 residues long. The chain's CDR3 is CATGGRGHSNQPQHF. The CDR3 nucleotides read TGTGCCACCGGGGGTAGGGGGCATAGCAATCAGCCCCAGCATTTT.

This clone came up many times. The V gene is TRBV6-1, the J gene TRBJ1-5; tentatively, D is TRBD1 (6 bases). The CDR3 is 15 amino acids. V was clipped by 3 bases and J by 3 bases, with 12 bases between them. CDR1 and CDR2 (germline): MNHNS, SASEGT. This CDR3 is CASSDNRAPNQPQHF. The DNA for the CDR3 is TGTGCCAGCAGTGACAACAGGGCCCCCAATCAGCCCCAGCATTTT.

This clone was found a few times. The rearrangement joins TRBV3-1 (or the pseudogene TRBV3-2) to TRBJ1-1, with D possibly being TRBD1 (5 bases). Germline assignment: CDR1 LGHDT and CDR2 YNNKEL (reference sequence). The CDR3 covers 14 residues. The V gene lost 4 bases and the J gene lost 6 bases, with 15 bases spanning the gap. The CDR3, as DNA: TGTGCCAGCAGCCGTTCGGGGGTTCGTCCTGAAGCTTTCTTT. Translated, it gives CASSRSGVRPEAFF.

The genes are TRBV15 and TRBJ2-1; 8 positions match TRBD2. CDR3 size: 15 residues. The germline CDR1 and CDR2 sequences are LNHNV and YYDKDF (reference sequence). V lost 0 bases, J lost 4 bases, and 2 bases stayed unmatched. As DNA, the CDR3 is TGTGCCACCAGCAGAGATAGCGGGGTTTACAATGAGCAGTTCTTC. Its protein product is CATSRDSGVYNEQFF.